This note documents a single T cell receptor (beta chain) sequence. What it binds is not known. Prior autoimmune disease or systemic immunosuppression barred patients. Samples of blood were obtained at baseline, on cycle 4 day 1, and on cycle 7 day 1. This sample is part of a study of OX40 agonist ivuxolimab in advanced cancers. Across the study: Two cutaneous melanoma patients and one hepatocellular carcinoma patient, three in all, had partial responses. Study-wide points: Expanded clones were, on average, more numerous in CD8+ T cells than in CD4+.

The data were produced by immunoSEQ multiplex PCR, yet TCRdb's version contains in-frame clones alone and is incomplete. The data hold 45,000 or so clones, with approximately 91% observed a single time. CDR1 is SGHNT, CDR2 YYREEE, per germline (reference sequence). CDR3 length: 13 amino acids. Trimming pared 5 bases from V and 4 bases from J, leaving 11 bases between. The sequencing used CD4+ or CD8+ T cells sorted from blood, collected in a trial of the OX40 agonist ivuxolimab. This sequence originates from an adult with an advanced solid tumor such as melanoma, head and neck, liver or kidney cancer. The chain joins TRBV5-4 to TRBJ2-3, with D unresolved. The CDR3 region has the DNA TGTGCCAGCAGGCGCGTAAACGCAGATACGCAGTATTTT. The encoded protein is CASRRVNADTQYF.